One sample yielded the 10 T cell receptor beta chains listed below, sequenced in a study of T-cell memory formation after mild COVID-19 (dated by TCRdb to the early 2020s). Library preparation used 5' RACE. The reads were generated on an Illumina NovaSeq 6000. In TCRdb, the public reads were trimmed at Q25 with fastp and aligned with MiXCR, with productive beta chains retained. CDR3 protein duplicates are merged, each entry listing the most common genes and DNA. This sample gives roughly 320,000 distinct CDR3 sequences in total; 28% of them show up just once. Roughly 13% of the sample goes to the ten largest clones. The specimen sequenced was PBMCs or a T cell subset sorted from them (not recorded which). These TCRs come from an adult woman who had mild COVID-19 (a few samples of this study predate the infection). The sample titles of this study are shuffled in the database, so cell type and time point are left out; the donor was told from shared clones.

The chain combines TRBV9 with TRBJ1-4, with 7 nucleotides matching TRBD1. This CDR3 is built from 17 residues. Germline V lookup: CDR1 SGDLS, CDR2 YYNGEE. V gave up 4 bases and J gave up 0 bases; unmatched junction bases: 9. CDR3 sequence: CASSPHGTVATNEKLFF. The CDR3 nucleotides are TGTGCCAGCAGCCCCCACGGGACAGTTGCAACTAATGAAAAACTGTTTTTT.

The V and J genes are TRBV9 and TRBJ2-2; 11 nucleotides agree with TRBD1. V shed 2 bases and J 3 bases; nucleotides not matched to a gene: 3. Germline CDR1 and CDR2: SGDLS and YYNGEE. The CDR3 length is 16 residues. The CDR3 DNA follows: TGTGCCAGCAGCGTTGGACAGGGGGCTTACACCGGGGAGCTGTTTTTT. Translation gives CASSVGQGAYTGELFF.

This clonotype was seen only a few times. V usage is TRBV27 and J usage is TRBJ2-2, with 11 nucleotides matching TRBD2. CDR3 size: 16 residues. The germline V gene encodes CDR1 MNHEY and CDR2 SMNVEV (reference sequence). Germline trimming cut 5 bases from V and 1 base from J; bases unmatched to any gene: 3. In DNA form, the CDR3 reads TGTGCCAGCAGTCCGGGACTAGCGGTGAACACCGGGGAGCTGTTTTTT. This codes for CASSPGLAVNTGELFF.

CDR3 amino acids: CASSGTGGSTEAFF. CDR3 DNA: TGTGCCAGCTCAGGGACAGGTGGGTCCACTGAAGCTTTCTTT. The chain has TRBV18 and TRBJ1-1; TRBD1 aligns across 8 bases. The CDR3 totals 14 residues. With V trimmed by 5 bases and J by 4 bases, 6 bases remained unmatched. Germline V gene data show CDR1 as KGHSH and CDR2 as LQKENI.

This clonotype has more than one count but fewer than ten. This sequence joins TRBV7-8 and TRBJ2-3; TRBD2 is a possible D gene (7 bases). Germline lookup yields CDR1 SGHVS and CDR2 FQNEAQ. The ends were cut back, 5 bases at V and 3 bases at J, with 18 bases in the middle. The CDR3 has 16 residues. CDR3 loop: CASSLWASGTTDTQYF. Written as DNA, the CDR3 is TGTGCCAGCAGCCTCTGGGCCAGCGGGACAACAGATACGCAGTATTTT.

The chain carries TRBV7-2 and TRBJ1-6; a possible D gene is TRBD1 (6 bases). This CDR3 has 16 residues. Germline V gene lookup returns CDR1 SGHTA and CDR2 FQGNSA. Trimming removed 5 bases from V and 7 bases from J, with 18 bases in between. The CDR3 DNA reads as TGTGCCAGCAGCGTTCCCGGGCAGGGGTACAATTCACCCCTCCACTTT. The encoded protein is CASSVPGQGYNSPLHF.

The chain is built from TRBV20-1 and TRBJ2-1, with 11 bases lining up with TRBD2. V gave up 7 bases and J gave up 8 bases; unmatched junction bases: 7. Germline V gives CDR1 DFQATT, CDR2 SNEGSKA (reference sequence). The CDR3 runs to 13 residues. In nucleotides, the CDR3 is TGCAGTGTGCTAGCGGGAGGTCGCGATGAGCAGTTCTTC. Its protein product is CSVLAGGRDEQFF.

This clonotype was observed a handful of times. The J gene is TRBJ2-5, the V gene TRBV21-1; the DNA was not compared with TRBD1, the D call given in the table. TRBV21-1 is a pseudogene locus. The CDR3 spans 14 residues. The CDR3, as DNA: TGTGCCAGCAGCAAAGGAGGGGCTCAGTTGGCTCAGTACTTC. Its protein product is CASSKGGAQLAQYF.

The chain is built from TRBV6-6 and TRBJ1-1; TRBD1 agrees at 10 bases. This CDR3 is built from 14 residues. The germline CDR1 and CDR2 sequences are MNHNY and SVGAGI (reference sequence). V trimming: 5 bases; J trimming: 6 bases; junction bases outside the gene matches: 6. The CDR3 DNA follows: TGTGCCAGCAGTGGGACAGGGGTGCGCGCTGAAGCTTTCTTT. Its translation: CASSGTGVRAEAFF.

This clonotype came up a few times. The chain uses TRBV7-8 and TRBJ1-1; no reliable D call. Germline values: CDR1 SGHVS, CDR2 FQNEAQ. V was shortened by 4 bases and J by 1 base, with 13 bases between the two germline ends. The CDR3 loop spans 15 amino acids. This CDR3 is CASSSYKTGNTEAFF. CDR3 nucleotides: TGTGCCAGCAGCTCGTACAAGACGGGGAACACTGAAGCTTTCTTT.